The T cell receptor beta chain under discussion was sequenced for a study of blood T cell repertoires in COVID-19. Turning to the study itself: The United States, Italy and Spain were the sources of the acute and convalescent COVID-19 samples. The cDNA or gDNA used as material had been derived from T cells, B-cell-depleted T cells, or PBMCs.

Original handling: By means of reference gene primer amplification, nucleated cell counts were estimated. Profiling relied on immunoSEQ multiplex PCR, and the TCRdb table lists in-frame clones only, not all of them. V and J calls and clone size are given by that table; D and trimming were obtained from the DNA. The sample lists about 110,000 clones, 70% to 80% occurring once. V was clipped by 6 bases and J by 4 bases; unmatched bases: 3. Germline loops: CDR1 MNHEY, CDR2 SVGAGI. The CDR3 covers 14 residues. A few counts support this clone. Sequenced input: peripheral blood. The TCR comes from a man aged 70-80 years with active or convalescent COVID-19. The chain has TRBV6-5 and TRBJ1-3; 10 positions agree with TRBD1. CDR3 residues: CASREDRGGNTIYF. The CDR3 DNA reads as TGTGCCAGCAGAGAGGACAGGGGGGGAAACACCATATATTTT.